The 32 T cell receptor beta chains given below trace back to one sample, sequenced in a study of Graves' ophthalmopathy and Graves' hyperthyroidism. RNA transcripts were the source from which TCR beta CDR3 regions were amplified. The library came from an HTBI-primed first-round RT-PCR and a second-round multiplex PCR. TCRdb re-analysed the multiplex PCR reads in MiXCR, keeping a single row per CDR3 protein. The sample includes around 170,000 distinct CDR3 sequences, 30% to 45% of them seen just once. The sample was peripheral blood. The receptors shown here come from a woman aged 40 to 50 with Graves' ophthalmopathy.

The chain links TRBV4-1 to TRBJ2-2; unclear D gene. V was shortened by 8 bases and J by 2 bases, with 9 bases between the two germline ends. The germline V gene encodes CDR1 MGHRA and CDR2 YSYEKL. The CDR3 loop spans 13 amino acids. CDR3 amino acids: CASAKDNTGELFF. The DNA for the CDR3 is TGCGCCAGCGCGAAGGACAACACCGGGGAGCTGTTTTTT.

This clonotype came up many times. J is TRBJ2-7 and V is TRBV5-1; D is possibly TRBD1 or TRBD2 (6 bases each). V was clipped by 5 bases and J by 3 bases, with 21 bases between them. The CDR3 is 16 amino acids. The germline gives CDR1 SGHRS, CDR2 YFSETQ. In DNA form, the CDR3 reads TGCGCCAGCAGAGCGCTCGAGGGGGGAAAAGTCTACGAGCAGTACTTC. Its protein is CASRALEGGKVYEQYF.

The CDR3 bases are TGTGCCAGCAGCTTAGGCATTGGAAACACCATATATTTT. As protein: CASSLGIGNTIYF. V usage is TRBV7-2 and J usage is TRBJ1-3, with unresolved D. The CDR3 has 13 amino acids. Germline V gene sequence: CDR1 SGHTA, CDR2 FQGNSA. Trimming removed 1 base at V and 3 bases at J, with 4 bases between.

This clonotype was detected ten times or more. The chain joins TRBV6-5 to TRBJ2-7; D call uncertain. The CDR3 runs 13 residues. The germline V gene encodes CDR1 MNHEY and CDR2 SVGAGI. Between the trimmed V and J ends, which lost 6 bases and 2 bases, there was a span of 11 bases. The CDR3: CASRSEVPYEQYF. For the CDR3, the DNA is TGTGCCAGCAGATCCGAGGTCCCCTACGAGCAGTACTTC.

This clonotype was seen repeatedly, ten times or more. The CDR3 reads CASTRDRNQPQHF. CDR3 nucleotide sequence: TGTGCCAGCACCAGAGACAGAAATCAGCCCCAGCATTTT. The chain has TRBV12-3 or TRBV12-4 and TRBJ1-5; possibly TRBD1 for D (5 bases). V was cut by 7 bases and J by 4 bases, with 11 bases left in between. The CDR3 contains 13 residues.

V usage is TRBV6-2 or TRBV6-3 and J usage is TRBJ1-6; D not resolved. This CDR3 spans 16 amino acids. V dropped 0 bases and J dropped 7 bases, with 13 bases sitting between them. CDR1 is MNHEY, CDR2 SVGEGT, per germline. CDR3 in DNA: TGTGCCAGCAGTTACTCGCCGGGAGCGGCGAATTCACCCCTCCACTTT. Translating it yields CASSYSPGAANSPLHF.

This clonotype was seen ten or more times. The V gene is TRBV12-3 or TRBV12-4, the J gene TRBJ2-7; 8 bases fit TRBD2. This CDR3 is 15 amino acids long. The V segment lost 4 bases and the J segment 2 bases; nucleotides outside the gene matches: 7. The CDR3 coding sequence is TGTGCCAGCAGTTCACAAACTAGCGGCCCCTACGAGCAGTACTTC. Residues: CASSSQTSGPYEQYF.

At least ten counts were recorded for this clonotype. This chain uses TRBV19 with TRBJ1-2, with 9 nucleotides matching TRBD1. Trimming took 6 bases from V and 4 from J; bases not matched to a gene: 9. Germline CDR1 reads LNHDA; CDR2 reads SQIVND (reference sequence). CDR3 length: 15 residues. The CDR3 nucleotides read TGTGCCAGTAGCATACCGGGACAGGGACTCTATGGCTACACCTTC. Its protein is CASSIPGQGLYGYTF. Full variable domain (remainder filled in from reference TRBV19 and TRBJ1-2): DGGITQSPKYLFRKEGQNVTLSCEQNLNHDAMYWYRQDPGQGLRLIYYSQIVNDFQKGDIAEGYSVSREKKESFPLTVTSAQKNPTAFYLCASSIPGQGLYGYTFGSGTRLTVV.

At least ten counts were recorded for this clonotype. The CDR3 spells CASSLGYGNYEQYF. CDR3 DNA sequence: TGTGCCAGCAGCTTAGGGTACGGAAACTACGAGCAGTACTTC. The chain couples TRBV11-3 to TRBJ2-7; D not resolved. Germline assignment: CDR1 SGHNT and CDR2 YENEEA. CDR3 length: 14 residues. Trimming pared 1 base from V and 3 bases from J, leaving 10 bases between.

This clonotype was counted ten times or more. The chain joins TRBV6-2 or TRBV6-3 to TRBJ2-2; tentative D call: TRBD2 (6 bases). Trimming took 7 bases from V and 5 from J, leaving 26 bases between them. The CDR3 is 18 residues long. The germline V gene has CDR1 MNHEY and CDR2 SVGEGT. The CDR3 DNA is TGTGCCAGCAATCGCTACGGGAGCGGACTCCCGAGGACCGGGGAGCTGTTTTTT. This codes for CASNRYGSGLPRTGELFF.

The CDR3 DNA reads as TGTGCCAGCAGCCCACAGGGTACGGAGAATTCACCCCTCCACTTT. As protein: CASSPQGTENSPLHF. J is TRBJ1-6 and V is TRBV7-3; D is perhaps TRBD1 (6 bases). V lost 5 bases, J lost 7 bases, and 15 bases lay in between. The CDR3 runs to 15 residues. Germline-derived CDR1 and CDR2 are SGHTA and FQGTGA. Full variable domain (rest looked up from reference TRBV7-3 and TRBJ1-6): GAGVSQTPSNKVTEKGKYVELRCDPISGHTALYWYRQSLGQGPEFLIYFQGTGAADDSGLPNDRFFAVRPEGSVSTLKIQRTERGDSAVYLCASSPQGTENSPLHFGNGTRLTVT.

There are many counts of this clonotype. The chain employs TRBV2 and TRBJ1-1; TRBD1 matches 9 bases. The CDR3 runs to 18 residues. Germline CDR1 SNHLY, CDR2 FYNNEI. V was pared by 3 bases and J by 6 bases, with 17 bases of the junction left unmatched. The DNA of the CDR3 is TGTGCCAGCAGTGATTCGTCCCGGGACAGGGTTCGGGGCCCTGAAGCTTTCTTT. Its translation: CASSDSSRDRVRGPEAFF.

This chain links TRBV12-3 or TRBV12-4 with TRBJ2-2; a possible D gene is TRBD2 (6 bases). CDR3 length equals 16 residues. Trimming removed 6 bases from V and 5 bases from J, with 19 bases in between. The CDR3 here is CASSPTGRLKTGELFF. The CDR3 DNA reads as TGTGCCAGCAGCCCCACCGGGAGACTTAAGACCGGGGAGCTGTTTTTT.

This clonotype was observed at least ten times. The J gene is TRBJ1-5, the V gene TRBV6-5, with unresolved D. Germline V CDR1 and CDR2: MNHEY, SVGAGI. There are 15 residues in the CDR3. The V gene lost 0 bases and the J gene lost 3 bases, with 9 bases spanning the gap. The CDR3 nucleotides read TGTGCCAGCAGTTACTCTTCGGAAATCAATCAGCCCCAGCATTTT. Translation gives CASSYSSEINQPQHF.

This clonotype showed up many times. The chain employs TRBV28 and TRBJ2-3; D is possibly TRBD1 or TRBD2 (5 bases each). V lost 3 bases to trimming and J lost 4 bases, with 14 bases between them. Germline CDR1 and CDR2: MDHEN and SYDVKM. The CDR3 covers 15 residues. The CDR3 protein is CASSFGTTDADTQYF. As DNA, the CDR3 is TGTGCCAGCAGTTTTGGGACCACTGACGCAGATACGCAGTATTTT.

V and J are TRBV27 and TRBJ1-1, with TRBD1 matching over 9 bases. Germline CDR1 reads MNHEY; CDR2 reads SMNVEV (reference sequence). Trimming took 8 bases from V and 1 from J; bases not matched to a gene: 5. CDR3 length equals 14 residues. CDR3 nucleotides: TGTGCCAGCCGACCGGGACAGGGGAACACTGAAGCTTTCTTT. Protein: CASRPGQGNTEAFF.

CDR3 sequence reads: CASRDALAGGLQETQYF. The CDR3 bases are TGTGCCAGCAGAGACGCACTAGCGGGAGGGCTCCAAGAGACCCAGTACTTC. This chain links TRBV28 with TRBJ2-5, with 13 bases matching TRBD2. Per the germline V gene, CDR1 is MDHEN and CDR2 is SYDVKM. The CDR3 runs to 17 residues. V was clipped by 6 bases and J by 1 base; unmatched bases: 8.

This chain joins TRBV6-1 and TRBJ1-2, with 7 bases aligning to TRBD1. CDR1 and CDR2 from the germline V gene are MNHNS and SASEGT. CDR3 length: 14 amino acids. V lost 5 bases and J lost 4; bases outside the gene matches: 7. CDR3 nucleotides: TGTGCCAGCAGTCCCGACAGGGAGGGCTATGGCTACACCTTC. It is translated as CASSPDREGYGYTF.

V and J are TRBV7-8 and TRBJ2-5; 12 bases map to TRBD2. The last part of the DNA fits TRBJ2-7 better; the J call may be wrong. This CDR3 has 14 amino acids. The V gene's germline CDR1 is SGHVS and CDR2 FQNEAQ. The CDR3 here is CASRLTSGSHEQYF. The CDR3 coding sequence is TGTGCCAGCAGATTGACTAGCGGGAGTCACGAGCAGTACTTC.

This clonotype was detected ten times or more. One junction end disagrees with the germline gene, perhaps due to a read error. This chain uses TRBV30 with TRBJ1-5, with 9 bases aligning to TRBD1. From germline, CDR1 is GTSNPN and CDR2 SVGIG (reference sequence). The CDR3 is 15 residues long. The CDR3 loop reads CAWSRGTGRNQPQHF. CDR3 sequence (DNA): TGTGCCTGGAGTCGCGGGACAGGGCGCAACCAGCCCCAGCATTTT.

This clonotype occurred a few times. The chain uses TRBV5-6 and TRBJ2-7, with a weak D call TRBD2 (7 bases). This CDR3 region has 14 residues. Trimming took off 4 bases at V and 2 bases at J, with 13 bases between the two ends. Germline V gives CDR1 SGHDT, CDR2 YYEEEE. CDR3 residues: CASSPGAGAYEQYF. The CDR3 bases are TGTGCCAGCAGCCCAGGGGCGGGAGCCTACGAGCAGTACTTC.

This clonotype was detected many times. In nucleotides, the CDR3 is TGTGCCAGCAGTTACATCCGATACGGGACGGAAGTACGAGGGATCCTATACGAGCAGTACTTC. Its translation: CASSYIRYGTEVRGILYEQYF. V usage is TRBV6-7 and J usage is TRBJ2-7; D may be TRBD1 or TRBD2 (5 bases each). TRBV6-7 is reported as an ORF; its role is uncertain. CDR3 length: 21 residues. V shed 2 bases and J shed 4 bases, with 33 bases lying between them.

V usage is TRBV6-5 and J usage is TRBJ2-5; 7 nucleotides match TRBD2. Per the germline V gene, CDR1 is MNHEY and CDR2 is SVGAGI. V shed 0 bases and J 1 base; nucleotides not matched to a gene: 2. This CDR3 region has 15 residues. The CDR3 sequence is CASSYSAGSQETQYF. In DNA form, the CDR3 reads TGTGCCAGCAGTTACTCAGCGGGATCCCAAGAGACCCAGTACTTC.

This clonotype has ten or more counts. The chain carries TRBV27 and TRBJ1-1; a possible D gene is TRBD1 (6 bases). The germline V gene encodes CDR1 MNHEY and CDR2 SMNVEV (reference sequence). Trimming removed 5 bases at V and 0 bases at J, with 16 bases between. This CDR3 has 16 amino acids. CDR3 protein: CASSPLGRGLNTEAFF. The CDR3 DNA reads TGTGCCAGCAGTCCCTTGGGCCGGGGGCTGAACACTGAAGCTTTCTTT.

This clonotype was recorded at least ten times. This chain joins TRBV4-3 and TRBJ2-2, with D possibly matching TRBD1 (6 bases). CDR3 length: 16 residues. Germline V gene sequence: CDR1 LGHNA, CDR2 YSLEER. The ends were cut back, 5 bases at V and 1 base at J, with 14 bases in the middle. For the CDR3, the DNA is TGCGCCAGCAGCGGGCAGGGGAACTTGAACACCGGGGAGCTGTTTTTT. As protein: CASSGQGNLNTGELFF.

This clonotype showed up many times. The rearrangement links TRBV10-3 to TRBJ2-7, with D possibly matching TRBD1 (6 bases). The CDR3 spans 13 residues. Germline V gene data show CDR1 as ENHRY and CDR2 as SYGVKD. V was clipped by 2 bases and J by 6 bases, with 11 bases between them. DNA for the CDR3: TGTGCCATCAGTGAGGGCAGGGGTGGCGAGCAGTACTTC. It yields the protein CAISEGRGGEQYF.

This clonotype was picked up many times. The chain recombines TRBV4-1 with TRBJ1-1; D unclear. Per germline, CDR1 MGHRA and CDR2 YSYEKL. V was clipped by 2 bases and J by 1 base, with 11 bases between them. CDR3 length: 15 amino acids. The CDR3 coding sequence is TGCGCCAGCAGCCAACAGGTAATCCAGAACACTGAAGCTTTCTTT. Encoded protein: CASSQQVIQNTEAFF.

This chain links TRBV7-2 with TRBJ2-4, with a possible D match to TRBD2 (5 bases). V gave up 5 bases and J gave up 1 base, with 12 bases separating them. CDR3 length: 15 amino acids. CDR1 is SGHTA and CDR2 is FQGNSA in the germline V gene. CDR3 sequence (DNA): TGTGCCAGCAGCCAAGGCGGGTACGCCAAAAACATTCAGTACTTC. As protein: CASSQGGYAKNIQYF.

V and J are TRBV7-2 and TRBJ1-1; 7 positions match TRBD1. V lost 4 bases, J lost 4 bases, and 6 bases stayed unmatched. Germline lookup yields CDR1 SGHTA and CDR2 FQGNSA. The CDR3 extends over 14 amino acids. The CDR3 loop reads CASSSRPGGTEAFF. CDR3 nucleotide sequence: TGTGCCAGCAGCTCAAGGCCAGGGGGCACTGAAGCTTTCTTT.

This clonotype was detected a few times. The CDR3 loop reads CASSPRPGGVSETQYF. The DNA of the CDR3 is TGTGCCAGCAGTCCCCGCCCAGGGGGAGTCTCAGAGACCCAGTACTTC. This rearrangement joins TRBV28 to TRBJ2-5, with TRBD1 identical over 7 bases. Germline assignment: CDR1 MDHEN and CDR2 SYDVKM. The CDR3 contains 16 residues. The V and J ends lost 5 bases and 4 bases, in that order; junction bases with no gene match: 13.

In this sample, this clonotype turned up many times. This chain connects TRBV18 to TRBJ2-7, with D possibly matching TRBD1 (5 bases). The CDR3 contains 14 residues. From germline, CDR1 is KGHSH and CDR2 LQKENI. The germline V and J ends were trimmed by 3 bases and 3 bases, with 12 bases remaining between them. CDR3 nucleotides: TGTGCCAGCTCACCGCAGGGTGCCGTCTACGAGCAGTACTTC. It translates to CASSPQGAVYEQYF. The whole variable domain, filled in from reference TRBV18 and TRBJ2-7, reads NAGVMQNPRHLVRRRGQEARLRCSPMKGHSHVYWYRQLPEEGLKFMVYLQKENIIDESGMPKERFSAEFPKEGPSILRIQQVVRGDSAAYFCASSPQGAVYEQYFGPGTRLTVT.

Many counts were recorded for this clonotype. The chain uses TRBV12-3 or TRBV12-4 and TRBJ2-7, with 12 bases that match TRBD2. V shed 5 bases and J 4 bases; nucleotides not matched to a gene: 9. The CDR3 length is 16 residues. The CDR3 spells CASSPRLAGALYEQYF. For the CDR3, the DNA is TGTGCCAGCAGTCCAAGACTAGCGGGGGCTCTTTACGAGCAGTACTTC.